This entry lists 16 T cell receptor beta chains sequenced from one sample in a study of T-cell reconstitution after alpha-beta-depleted transplantation in children. It was with unique molecular identifiers that the TCRbeta library was prepared. TCRdb re-analysed the PCR reads in MiXCR, keeping a single row per CDR3 protein. The sample yields over 85,000 distinct CDR3 sequences, under 7% seen once. The material was PBMCs, mostly from graft donor cells, obtained 60 days after TCRalphabeta/CD19-depleted stem cell transplant. The receptors derive from a female patient between 2 and 15 years old who had a stem cell transplant for Fanconi anemia, so the T cells may come from the graft donor.

This clonotype was detected ten times or more. The V and J genes are TRBV12-3 or TRBV12-4 and TRBJ2-2; weak D call: TRBD2 (5 bases). Trimming pared 7 bases from V and 1 base from J, leaving 10 bases between. The CDR3 loop spans 14 amino acids. CDR3 protein: CASNLARNTGELFF. CDR3 nucleotide sequence: TGTGCCAGCAACTTAGCGCGGAACACCGGGGAGCTGTTTTTT.

This clonotype was seen more than once but under ten times. The J gene is TRBJ1-2, the V gene TRBV7-9, with D possibly being TRBD1 (5 bases). With 4 bases removed from V and 5 bases from J, the gap between germline ends came to 11 bases. This CDR3 spans 13 amino acids. The germline V gene encodes CDR1 SEHNR and CDR2 FQNEAQ (reference sequence). CDR3: CASSWDGAYGYTF. DNA for the CDR3: TGTGCCAGCAGCTGGGACGGAGCATATGGCTACACCTTC.

The rearrangement uses TRBV20-1 and TRBJ1-4, with TRBD1 matching 7 bases. The germline V gene has CDR1 DFQATT and CDR2 SNEGSKA (reference sequence). V dropped 4 bases and J dropped 8; count of bases not matched to a gene: 7. The CDR3 is 13 amino acids. Written as DNA, the CDR3 is TGCAGTGCTATAATAACAGGGGTGGAAAAACTGTTTTTT. Translating it yields CSAIITGVEKLFF.

This clonotype was detected ten times or more. This CDR3 is CASSTHRNYEQYF. Written as DNA, the CDR3 is TGTGCCAGCAGTACCCACAGGAACTACGAGCAGTACTTC. The V and J genes are TRBV12-3 or TRBV12-4 and TRBJ2-7, with D possibly matching TRBD1 (5 bases). CDR3 length: 13 residues. V was trimmed by 5 bases and J by 3 bases, leaving 11 bases between them.

The table lists this clonotype with many counts. The chain joins TRBV20-1 to TRBJ2-2; TRBD1 agrees at 9 bases. After removal of 0 bases from V and 3 bases from J, the junction contained 8 bases not matched to a gene. The germline gives CDR1 DFQATT, CDR2 SNEGSKA (reference sequence). The CDR3 sequence is 17 residues long. CDR3 in amino acids: CSARDMNRGQYTGELFF. DNA for the CDR3: TGCAGTGCTAGAGATATGAACAGGGGGCAGTACACCGGGGAGCTGTTTTTT.

This clonotype was counted ten times or more. The chain has TRBV28 and TRBJ2-1; TRBD1 matches 7 bases. The CDR3 totals 14 residues. V shed 7 bases and J 4 bases; nucleotides not matched to a gene: 7. Germline V gene lookup returns CDR1 MDHEN and CDR2 SYDVKM. The CDR3 loop reads CASNRGQNYNEQFF. DNA for the CDR3: TGTGCCAGCAACAGGGGACAGAATTACAATGAGCAGTTCTTC. Full variable domain (missing parts from reference TRBV28 and TRBJ2-1): DVKVTQSSRYLVKRTGEKVFLECVQDMDHENMFWYRQDPGLGLRLIYFSYDVKMKEKGDIPEGYSVSREKKERFSLILESASTNQTSMYLCASNRGQNYNEQFFGPGTRLTVL.

This clonotype was seen ten or more times. The chain couples TRBV18 to TRBJ2-3; 10 nucleotides match TRBD2. Germline loops: CDR1 KGHSH, CDR2 LQKENI. This CDR3 has 15 amino acids. The J segment lost 9 bases and the V segment lost 5 bases, leaving 11 bases of the junction unmatched. The CDR3 DNA sequence: TGTGCCAGCTCAGAGCTAGCGGGAGTGGGAGCGACGCAGTATTTT. As protein: CASSELAGVGATQYF.

In its sample, this clonotype was seen many times. V is TRBV29-1 and J is TRBJ2-1, with 7 positions matching TRBD2. The CDR3 is 14 residues long. V shed 3 bases and J 0 bases; nucleotides not matched to a gene: 2. The V gene's germline CDR1 is SQVTM and CDR2 ANQGSEA. The CDR3 loop is CSVDLAGSYNEQFF. The CDR3 DNA reads TGCAGCGTTGATTTAGCGGGCTCCTACAATGAGCAGTTCTTC.

This clonotype turned up a few times. V gene TRBV9 combines with J gene TRBJ2-6; D is unclear. The CDR3 extends over 17 amino acids. Looked up from germline, CDR1 is SGDLS and CDR2 is YYNGEE. Between the trimmed V and J ends, which lost 0 bases and 0 bases, there was a span of 10 bases. The CDR3 region has the DNA TGTGCCAGCAGCGTAGTAGGATTGAGCTCTGGGGCCAACGTCCTGACTTTC. Translation: CASSVVGLSSGANVLTF.

This clonotype appeared a few times. CDR3 sequence reads: CASSVDYSPLHF. The CDR3 nucleotides are TGTGCCAGCAGTGTGGATTATTCACCCCTCCACTTT. V usage is TRBV2 and J usage is TRBJ1-6; no reliable D call. Trimming cost V 4 bases and J 8 bases, with 6 bases left between them. The CDR3 consists of 12 residues. Looked up from germline, CDR1 is SNHLY and CDR2 is FYNNEI.

V gene TRBV27 combines with J gene TRBJ2-5; a possible D gene is TRBD2 (5 bases). CDR3 length: 15 residues. Germline V gives CDR1 MNHEY, CDR2 SMNVEV (reference sequence). Trimming removed 7 bases from V and 3 bases from J, with 18 bases in between. In nucleotides, the CDR3 is TGTGCCAGCATAGGCGGGCAGGCAGCCGAAGAGACCCAGTACTTC. Its translation: CASIGGQAAEETQYF.

This clonotype was recorded at least ten times. The rearrangement links TRBV11-2 to TRBJ2-5; 8 bases line up with TRBD1. CDR1 and CDR2 (germline): SGHAT, FQNNGV. CDR3 size: 17 residues. Trimming at V came to 0 bases and at J to 3 bases, leaving 9 bases not matched to a gene. CDR3: CASSLDTFRGREETQYF. The CDR3 bases are TGTGCCAGCAGCTTAGATACTTTCAGGGGGCGGGAAGAGACCCAGTACTTC.

In its sample, this clonotype was seen many times. This rearrangement joins TRBV24-1 to TRBJ2-3; TRBD1 might be the D (7 bases). The CDR3 covers 18 residues. Germline V CDR1 and CDR2: KGHDR, SFDVKD. The ends were cut back, 0 bases at V and 4 bases at J, with 19 bases in the middle. The CDR3 DNA is TGTGCCACCAGTGATTTGGGCCTCAGGGGGGAGAGAGCAGATACGCAGTATTTT. Protein sequence: CATSDLGLRGERADTQYF.

This clonotype occurred many times. This chain uses TRBV20-1 with TRBJ2-1; 10 bases fit TRBD2. CDR3 length: 14 residues. Germline values: CDR1 DFQATT, CDR2 SNEGSKA (reference sequence). After removal of 5 bases from V and 4 bases from J, the junction contained 5 bases not matched to a gene. The CDR3 nucleotides read TGCAGTGCTCCCGGACTAGCGGATTACAATGAGCAGTTCTTC. The encoded protein is CSAPGLADYNEQFF.

The table lists this clonotype with many counts. The CDR3 protein is CASSFPGGLDEQFF. The CDR3 nucleotides read TGTGCCAGCAGCTTCCCGGGGGGGCTTGATGAGCAGTTCTTC. This sequence joins TRBV11-1 and TRBJ2-1, with TRBD2 matching over 8 bases. V was pared by 3 bases and J by 8 bases, with 6 bases of the junction left unmatched. Per the germline V gene, CDR1 is SGHAT and CDR2 is FQDESV (reference sequence). The CDR3 covers 14 residues.

This clonotype was counted ten times or more. The chain is built from TRBV12-3 or TRBV12-4 and TRBJ2-1; D possibly matches TRBD1 or TRBD2 (5 bases each). CDR3 length: 11 residues. V lost 5 bases and J lost 11, with 10 bases in between. The CDR3 is CASSRPGQQFF. As DNA, the CDR3 is TGTGCCAGCAGTAGACCGGGACAGCAGTTCTTC.